Presented here are 8 T cell receptor beta chains from one specimen sequenced in a study of a mutant IDH1 vaccine in newly diagnosed glioma. Antigen specificity for these receptors is unknown. This table comes from immunoSEQ multiplex PCR, and its TCRdb copy is limited to in-frame clones, with some not included. This table has about 32,000 clones, approximately 78% appearing once. Time point given: week 35, safety follow-up. Topical imiquimod was applied with each vaccine dose, which held 300 ug of mutant IDH1 20-mer peptide. Material: PBMCs, obtained from a glioma patient whose treatment included an IDH1 peptide vaccine. These receptor sequences come from a woman aged 18-35 years with glioma.

This clone was seen more than once but under ten times. The chain couples TRBV28 to TRBJ1-1, with D hard to call. The V gene lost 2 bases and the J gene lost 5 bases, with 9 bases spanning the gap. The CDR3 contains 13 residues. The germline gives CDR1 MDHEN, CDR2 SYDVKM. CDR3 protein: CASSLEGGTEAFF. CDR3 bases: TGTGCCAGCAGTTTAGAGGGAGGGACTGAAGCTTTCTTT.

This clone was recorded a few times. This chain joins TRBV20-1 and TRBJ1-2; D not resolved. Germline CDR1 is DFQATT and CDR2 is SNEGSKA (reference sequence). Trimming removed 4 bases from V and 4 bases from J, with 7 bases in between. CDR3 length equals 11 residues. This CDR3 reads CSATVPYGYTF. Here the CDR3 DNA reads TGCAGTGCTACCGTACCCTATGGCTACACCTTC.

Points on this clone: The sample carries other DNA sequences with the same CDR3. The CDR3 DNA sequence: TGTGCCAGCCGGCCATTTAATGAAAAACTGTTTTTT. This gives the protein CASRPFNEKLFF. This chain links TRBV2 with TRBJ1-4; D not certain. The length of the CDR3 is 12 residues. V was pared by 8 bases and J by 4 bases, with 8 bases between. Germline V CDR1 and CDR2: SNHLY, FYNNEI.

CDR3 in amino acids: CASSRGSDLSGNTIYF. The CDR3 DNA is TGTGCCAGCTCACGGGGAAGTGATCTCTCTGGAAACACCATATATTTT. J is TRBJ1-3 and V is TRBV18, with D uncertain. This CDR3 has 16 residues. Germline assignment: CDR1 KGHSH and CDR2 LQKENI. V was clipped by 4 bases and J by 0 bases, with 13 bases between them.

The gene calls are TRBV19 and TRBJ1-2, with D tentatively TRBD1 (6 bases). Germline loops: CDR1 LNHDA, CDR2 SQIVND (reference sequence). CDR3 size: 13 residues. V lost 5 bases and J lost 2, with 9 bases in between. The CDR3 sequence is CASSEDSNYGYTF. For the CDR3, the DNA is TGTGCCAGTAGTGAGGACAGCAACTATGGCTACACCTTC.

The rearrangement links TRBV5-5 to TRBJ2-2; 9 nucleotides agree with TRBD1. V shed 1 base, J shed 4 bases, and the junction held 11 bases outside the gene matches. The CDR3 loop spans 18 amino acids. Germline CDR1 reads SGHKS; CDR2 reads YYEKEE (reference sequence). The CDR3 nucleotides are TGTGCCAGCAGCTTGTACCGGGACAGGGTTTCACCCACCGGGGAGCTGTTTTTT. It encodes CASSLYRDRVSPTGELFF.

The chain employs TRBV28 and TRBJ2-7, with TRBD1 as a possible D gene (5 bases). This CDR3 comprises 18 residues. The ends were cut back, 5 bases at V and 3 bases at J, with 26 bases in the middle. Germline assignment: CDR1 MDHEN and CDR2 SYDVKM. Here the CDR3 reads CASSVRIRGNGISYEQYF. The DNA of the CDR3 is TGTGCCAGCAGTGTCAGGATTAGGGGAAATGGGATAAGCTACGAGCAGTACTTC.

This sequence joins TRBV6-1 and TRBJ2-1, with unresolved D. Germline V CDR1 and CDR2: MNHNS, SASEGT. Trimming cost V 2 bases and J 8 bases, with 13 bases left between them. The CDR3 length is 14 residues. The CDR3 region has the DNA TGTGCCAGCAGTGAAAATCCTCGCCGGGATGAGCAGTTCTTC. Its protein is CASSENPRRDEQFF.